This record looks at one TCR beta chain sequence and its context. What it binds is unknown. This record belongs to a study of T cells in Graves' hyperthyroidism and ophthalmopathy. Study-wide results and caveats: From stable hyperthyroidism, ophthalmopathy was separated by a 13 V-J model.

Amplification yielded TCR beta CDR3 regions, with RNA transcripts as the source. First-round RT-PCR of the TCR CDR3 relied on the HTBI primer set. TCRdb independently ran MiXCR on the multiplex PCR reads; one entry per CDR3 protein. The data contain over 650,000 distinct CDR3 sequences, 16% of them singletons. With 4 bases removed from V and 0 bases from J, the gap between germline ends came to 12 bases. Germline loops: CDR1 MNHNS, CDR2 SASEGT. The CDR3 runs to 15 residues. Specimen: blood. This TCR derives from a man aged 18-30 years with Graves' hyperthyroidism. V is TRBV6-1 and J is TRBJ1-1, with a possible D match to TRBD1 (6 bases). The CDR3 DNA follows: TGTGCCAGCAGTGCCCGGACAGCTATGAACACTGAAGCTTTCTTT. Translated, it gives CASSARTAMNTEAFF.